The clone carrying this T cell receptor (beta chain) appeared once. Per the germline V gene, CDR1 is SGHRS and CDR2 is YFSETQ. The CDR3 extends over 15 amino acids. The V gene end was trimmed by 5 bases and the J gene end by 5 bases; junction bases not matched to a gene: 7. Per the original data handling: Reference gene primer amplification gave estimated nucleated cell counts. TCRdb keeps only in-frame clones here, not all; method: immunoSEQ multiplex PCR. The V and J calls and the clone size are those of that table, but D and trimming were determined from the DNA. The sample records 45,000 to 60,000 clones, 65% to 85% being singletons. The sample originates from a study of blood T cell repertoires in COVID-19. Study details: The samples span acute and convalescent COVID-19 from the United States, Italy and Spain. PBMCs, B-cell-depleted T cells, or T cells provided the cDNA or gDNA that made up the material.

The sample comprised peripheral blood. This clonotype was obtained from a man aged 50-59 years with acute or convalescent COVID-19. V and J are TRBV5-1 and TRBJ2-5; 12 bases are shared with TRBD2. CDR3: CASRSGTSGLETQYF. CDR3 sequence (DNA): TGCGCCAGCAGGTCCGGGACTAGCGGGCTTGAGACCCAGTACTTC.